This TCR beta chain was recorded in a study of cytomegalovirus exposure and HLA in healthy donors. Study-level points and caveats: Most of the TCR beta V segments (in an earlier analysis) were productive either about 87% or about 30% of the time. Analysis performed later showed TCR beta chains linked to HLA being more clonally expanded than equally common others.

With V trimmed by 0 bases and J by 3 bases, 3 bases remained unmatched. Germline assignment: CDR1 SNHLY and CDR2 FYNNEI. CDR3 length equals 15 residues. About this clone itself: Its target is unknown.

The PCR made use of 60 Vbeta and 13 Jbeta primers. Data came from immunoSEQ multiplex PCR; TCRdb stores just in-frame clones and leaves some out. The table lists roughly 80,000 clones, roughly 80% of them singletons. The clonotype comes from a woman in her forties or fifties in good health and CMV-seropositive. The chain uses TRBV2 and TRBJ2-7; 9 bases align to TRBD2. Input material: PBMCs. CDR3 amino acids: CASSEALLAGYEQYF. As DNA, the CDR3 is TGTGCCAGCAGTGAAGCGCTACTAGCGGGCTACGAGCAGTACTTC. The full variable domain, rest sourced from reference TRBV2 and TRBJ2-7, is EPEVTQTPSHQVTQMGQEVILRCVPISNHLYFYWYRQILGQKVEFLVSFYNNEISEKSEIFDDQFSVERPDGSNFTLKIRSTKLEDSAMYFCASSEALLAGYEQYFGPGTRLTVT.